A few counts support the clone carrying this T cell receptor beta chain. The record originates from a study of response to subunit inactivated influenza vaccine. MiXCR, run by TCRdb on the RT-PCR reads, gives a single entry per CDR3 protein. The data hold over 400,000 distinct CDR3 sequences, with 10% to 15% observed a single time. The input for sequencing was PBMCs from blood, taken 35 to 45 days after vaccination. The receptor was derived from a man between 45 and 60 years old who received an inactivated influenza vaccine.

The CDR3 loop is CASSPTDLNYEQYF. The DNA of the CDR3 is TGCGCCAGCAGCCCGACCGACCTCAACTACGAGCAGTACTTC. The J gene is TRBJ2-7, the V gene TRBV4-3; D unresolved. CDR3 size: 14 residues. V was shortened by 4 bases and J by 3 bases, with 13 bases between the two germline ends. In germline, CDR1 is LGHNA, CDR2 YSLEER.